This TCR beta chain was profiled in a study of radiotherapy plus CTLA-4 blockade in lung cancer. Comment on this clone: Its antigen is unknown.

Findings of the study overall: Radiotherapy plus ipilimumab was followed by expansion in blood of tumor-derived TCR clones.

Repertoires were generated with immunoSEQ multiplex PCR, while TCRdb's copy carries only in-frame clones and drops some. The sample consists of some 37,000 clones, over 65% of them appearing once. Trimming cost V 2 bases and J 0 bases, with 20 bases left between them. Germline V gene data show CDR1 as GTSNPN and CDR2 as SVGIG (reference sequence). CDR3 length equals 18 residues. The sequence came from a human donor with non-small cell lung cancer who had stable disease on radiotherapy plus ipilimumab. The chain carries TRBV30 and TRBJ1-5; D perhaps matches TRBD1 (6 bases). The source was peripheral blood, collected from a patient treated with radiotherapy plus ipilimumab. CDR3 bases: TGTGCCTGGAGTTTGGGACACCTAGGGCTATATAGCAATCAGCCCCAGCATTTT. Translation: CAWSLGHLGLYSNQPQHF.